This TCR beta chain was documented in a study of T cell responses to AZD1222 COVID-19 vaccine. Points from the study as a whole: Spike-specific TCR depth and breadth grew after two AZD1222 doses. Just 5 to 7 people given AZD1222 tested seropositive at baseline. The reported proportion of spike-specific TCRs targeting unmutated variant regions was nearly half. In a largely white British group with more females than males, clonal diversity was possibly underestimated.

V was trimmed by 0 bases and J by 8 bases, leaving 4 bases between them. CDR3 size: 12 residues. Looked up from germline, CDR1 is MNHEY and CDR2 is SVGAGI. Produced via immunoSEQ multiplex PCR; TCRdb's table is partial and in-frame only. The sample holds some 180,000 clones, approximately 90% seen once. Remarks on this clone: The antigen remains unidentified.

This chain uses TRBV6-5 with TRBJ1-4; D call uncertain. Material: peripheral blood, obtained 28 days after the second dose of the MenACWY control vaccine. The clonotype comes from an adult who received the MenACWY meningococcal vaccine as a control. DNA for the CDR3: TGTGCCAGCAGTTACTCGGGCGAAAAACTGTTTTTT. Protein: CASSYSGEKLFF.